This T cell receptor beta chain was sequenced for a study of CD8+CD57+ T cells in acquired aplastic anemia. At the level of the study: Sorted CD4+ and CD8+ cells yielded roughly 3.4 ug of DNA on average. Overall study results and limits: Overlapping CD8+ CDR3 repertoires of patients and controls contained approximately 29 shared sequences.

TCR beta VDJ combinations and CDR3 sequences were profiled from genomic DNA. Each CDR3 protein gets one entry after TCRdb re-called the reads with MiXCR. The table includes hundreds of thousands of distinct CDR3 sequences, 65% to 80% detected once. Concerning this clonotype itself: No antigen is known for it.

CDR3 length: 14 amino acids. V lost 2 bases and J lost 2, with 9 bases in between. Germline V lookup: CDR1 SNHLY, CDR2 FYNNEI. The TCR originated in a human donor in good health, serving as a control. The chain combines TRBV2 with TRBJ1-1; D gene unclear. The sequenced material came from sorted CD4+, CD8+, or CD8+CD57+ T cells (not recorded which) from PBMCs. CDR3 region: CASSEWAANTEAFF. CDR3 sequence (DNA): TGTGCCAGCAGTGAATGGGCGGCCAACACTGAAGCTTTCTTT.